This T cell receptor (beta chain) was identified in a study of cytomegalovirus exposure and HLA in healthy donors. V gave up 7 bases and J gave up 8 bases, with 17 bases separating them. Germline lookup yields CDR1 GTSNPN and CDR2 SVGIG (reference sequence). The length of the CDR3 is 12 residues. Assay used: immunoSEQ multiplex PCR; TCRdb lists only in-frame clones, some missing. Among 200,000 to 250,000 clones listed, around nine tenths were seen once. A remark on this clone: Its antigen is still unknown.

Findings of the study overall: Associated with cytomegalovirus, according to the listing, were some 150 TCR beta chains. High sensitivity and specificity were reportedly achieved when the classifier diagnosed cytomegalovirus status.

This TCR was recovered from a woman under 30 in good health and CMV-seronegative. Sequenced material: PBMCs. This chain links TRBV30 with TRBJ1-2; D is unresolved. For the CDR3, the DNA is TGTGCCTCAGCCTGGGCCCACGGAGGCTACACCTTC. Amino acid sequence: CASAWAHGGYTF.